These 4 T cell receptor beta chains share one sample of origin, sequenced in a study of control samples from healthy donors and cancer patients. Using immunoSEQ multiplex PCR, the repertoire was profiled, and TCRdb retains in-frame clones only, with some absent. The sample carries around 130,000 clones, more than 85% recorded once. The source material was blood. The receptors come from a man younger than 35 in good health.

This rearrangement joins TRBV2 to TRBJ2-1; 8 bases are a match to TRBD2. Germline-derived CDR1 and CDR2 are SNHLY and FYNNEI. The CDR3 sequence is 15 residues long. The V gene end was trimmed by 5 bases and the J gene end by 3 bases; junction bases not matched to a gene: 6. CDR3 residues: CASSPREGIYNEQFF. DNA for the CDR3: TGTGCCAGCAGTCCCCGGGAGGGGATCTACAATGAGCAGTTCTTC.

This chain links TRBV15 with TRBJ2-7, with unresolved D. This CDR3 is 14 amino acids long. Trimming shortened V by 5 bases and J by 2 bases, and 13 bases separated the two germline ends. CDR1 LNHNV and CDR2 YYDKDF come from the germline V gene (reference sequence). The CDR3 region has the DNA TGTGCCACCAGCTTCCGGATGCAGCCCTACGAGCAGTACTTC. Protein sequence: CATSFRMQPYEQYF.

Only one count was recorded for this clone. The chain is built from TRBV11-2 and TRBJ1-2; the D gene is possibly TRBD1 (6 bases). The ends were cut back, 0 bases at V and 4 bases at J, with 9 bases in the middle. Germline V gene data show CDR1 as SGHAT and CDR2 as FQNNGV. The CDR3 covers 14 residues. The CDR3, as DNA: TGTGCCAGCAGCTTAGAGGGGGGCCGCTATGGCTACACCTTC. Amino acids: CASSLEGGRYGYTF.

The J gene is TRBJ1-6, the V gene TRBV7-9, with a possible D match to TRBD1 (6 bases). The V end lost 5 bases, the J end lost 15 bases, and 17 bases lay between the germline ends. Per the germline V gene, CDR1 is SEHNR and CDR2 is FQNEAQ (reference sequence). The CDR3 contains 13 residues. The CDR3 bases are TGTGCCAGCAGCCTCAAGCCGGGGACATACCTCCACTTT. Protein product: CASSLKPGTYLHF.